This entry lists 27 T cell receptor beta chains sequenced from one sample in a study of blood T cell repertoires in COVID-19. Profiled with immunoSEQ multiplex PCR; TCRdb holds only in-frame clones, not every one. The data show about 140,000 clones, 80% to 90% seen once. The sequencing input was peripheral blood. All receptors derive from a man in his 60s with active or convalescent COVID-19.

V is TRBV5-6 and J is TRBJ2-3, with D unresolved. Germline V CDR1 and CDR2: SGHDT, YYEEEE. Trimming took off 2 bases at V and 2 bases at J, with 9 bases between the two ends. The CDR3 is 14 residues long. The CDR3 region has the DNA TGTGCCAGCAGCTTTACGGTCTTCACAGATACGCAGTATTTT. Residues: CASSFTVFTDTQYF.

The V call is TRBV27, the J call TRBJ1-2; 8 bases are a match to TRBD1. The CDR3 contains 14 residues. CDR1 MNHEY and CDR2 SMNVEV come from the germline V gene (reference sequence). J lost 4 bases, V lost 6 bases, and 7 bases had no gene match. The DNA of the CDR3 is TGTGCCAGCAGGAAAACCGACAGGGGCTATGGCTACACCTTC. This sequence encodes CASRKTDRGYGYTF.

This chain uses TRBV6-5 with TRBJ1-6; TRBD1 agrees at 7 bases. J gave up 3 bases and V 4 bases, and 6 bases lay outside the gene matches. The CDR3 totals 16 residues. Germline assignment: CDR1 MNHEY and CDR2 SVGAGI. The CDR3 DNA sequence: TGTGCCAGCAGTTTCCTAGGACAGGACTATAATTCACCCCTCCACTTT. Its translation: CASSFLGQDYNSPLHF.

J is TRBJ1-2 and V is TRBV6-2 or TRBV6-3; D uncertain. The CDR3 has 13 residues. V was trimmed by 5 bases and J by 1 base, leaving 8 bases between them. Germline CDR1 and CDR2: MNHEY and SVGEGT. The CDR3 coding sequence is TGTGCCAGCAGTACAACAGATAACTATGGCTACACCTTC. This translates into CASSTTDNYGYTF.

V usage is TRBV19 and J usage is TRBJ2-1; 8 positions match TRBD2. The CDR3 consists of 16 residues. V lost 3 bases and J lost 7; bases outside the gene matches: 11. Germline assignment: CDR1 LNHDA and CDR2 SQIVND (reference sequence). CDR3 bases: TGTGCCAGTAGTATTTCGGGAGGGGGGGCCAAAAATGAGCAGTTCTTC. It translates to CASSISGGGAKNEQFF.

The CDR3 region is CAWTRRGQQYGGYTF. The CDR3 coding sequence is TGTGCCTGGACTCGTCGGGGACAGCAATACGGAGGCTACACCTTC. This chain connects TRBV30 to TRBJ1-2; TRBD1 matches 7 bases. This CDR3 contains 15 residues. After removal of 4 bases from V and 8 bases from J, the junction contained 16 bases not matched to a gene. Looked up from germline, CDR1 is GTSNPN and CDR2 is SVGIG (reference sequence).

The chain combines TRBV6-5 with TRBJ1-6; 9 bases match TRBD1. This CDR3 has 16 amino acids. Per germline, CDR1 MNHEY and CDR2 SVGAGI. V shed 0 bases, J shed 10 bases, and the junction held 7 bases outside the gene matches. This CDR3 reads CASSYSTGTGNSPLHF. CDR3 DNA: TGTGCCAGCAGTTACTCCACCGGGACAGGGAACTCACCCCTCCACTTT.

This clone was seen just once. This chain links TRBV5-8 with TRBJ2-3, with unresolved D. The CDR3 contains 13 residues. Trimming cost V 1 base and J 4 bases, with 7 bases left between them. Germline V CDR1 and CDR2: SGHTS, YDEGEE. The chain's CDR3 is CASSLQNSDTQYF. CDR3 nucleotides: TGTGCCAGCAGCTTGCAGAATTCAGATACGCAGTATTTT.

The chain couples TRBV7-2 to TRBJ2-3, with D perhaps TRBD2 (5 bases). V gave up 1 base and J gave up 6 bases, with 11 bases separating them. CDR3 size: 14 residues. Per the germline V gene, CDR1 is SGHTA and CDR2 is FQGNSA. The CDR3 here is CASSLGGLGDTQYF. The CDR3 DNA reads TGTGCCAGCAGCTTAGGCGGACTTGGCGATACGCAGTATTTT.

This chain links TRBV7-2 with TRBJ2-1, with D uncertain. This CDR3 has 15 amino acids. Trimming removed 0 bases at V and 0 bases at J, with 6 bases between. Germline CDR1 and CDR2: SGHTA and FQGNSA. CDR3 protein: CASSLAPGSYNEQFF. CDR3 DNA: TGTGCCAGCAGCTTAGCGCCAGGCTCCTACAATGAGCAGTTCTTC.

V gene TRBV29-1 combines with J gene TRBJ2-2; 8 bases are a match to TRBD1. The CDR3 runs to 16 residues. Germline assignment: CDR1 SQVTM and CDR2 ANQGSEA. The junction had 11 bases not matched to a gene; V was cut back by 6 bases and J by 2 bases. CDR3 DNA: TGCAGCGTCGCCTCCGAGGGACAGGTAAACACCGGGGAGCTGTTTTTT. As protein: CSVASEGQVNTGELFF.

The V gene is TRBV12-3 or TRBV12-4, the J gene TRBJ1-2, with D maybe TRBD1 (6 bases). The CDR3 runs 12 residues. Between the trimmed V and J ends, which lost 4 bases and 7 bases, there was a span of 10 bases. The CDR3 coding sequence is TGTGCCAGCAGTTCAGGGGTAGGTGGCTACACCTTC. Its protein product is CASSSGVGGYTF.

The rearrangement uses TRBV20-1 and TRBJ2-3; TRBD2 matches 7 bases. Germline V gives CDR1 DFQATT, CDR2 SNEGSKA (reference sequence). With 3 bases clipped from V and 7 bases from J, the junction kept 10 bases outside the gene matches. The CDR3 spans 14 residues. This CDR3 reads CSASDAGVVNTQYF. DNA of the CDR3: TGCAGTGCTAGTGACGCGGGAGTTGTGAATACGCAGTATTTT.

This clone was observed a few times. The gene calls are TRBV29-1 and TRBJ1-3; D perhaps matches TRBD1 (5 bases). Germline loops: CDR1 SQVTM, CDR2 ANQGSEA. This CDR3 is 11 amino acids long. V was clipped by 7 bases and J by 8 bases, with 12 bases between them. CDR3 in DNA: TGCAGCGCGGGGGAGGAATACACCATATATTTT. Protein: CSAGEEYTIYF.

V gene TRBV6-1 combines with J gene TRBJ2-3; 11 bases are shared with TRBD2. The CDR3 is 20 residues long. The germline V gene has CDR1 MNHNS and CDR2 SASEGT. Trimming took 4 bases from V and 2 from J; bases not matched to a gene: 17. CDR3 in amino acids: CASSGTETGLAARPTDTQYF. The DNA for the CDR3 is TGTGCCAGCAGTGGGACAGAAACGGGACTAGCGGCGCGACCCACAGATACGCAGTATTTT.

The rearrangement uses TRBV18 and TRBJ2-7; 12 bases agree with TRBD1. Germline CDR1 is KGHSH and CDR2 is LQKENI. V lost 4 bases and J lost 2; bases outside the gene matches: 3. The CDR3 is 15 amino acids. The CDR3 reads CASSQGQGATYEQYF. CDR3 DNA: TGTGCCAGCTCACAGGGACAGGGGGCCACCTACGAGCAGTACTTC.

The genes are TRBV13 and TRBJ1-1, with a possible D match to TRBD1 (6 bases). CDR3 length equals 13 residues. CDR1 is PRHDT and CDR2 is FYEKMQ in the germline V gene (reference sequence). The V end was cut by 5 bases, the J end by 1 base, with 8 bases between. DNA for the CDR3: TGTGCCAGCAGCACGGACAGGAACACTGAAGCTTTCTTT. It yields the protein CASSTDRNTEAFF.

Worth noting for this clone: Other DNA sequences from this sample encode an identical CDR3 as well. V gene TRBV5-1 combines with J gene TRBJ1-1; 7 bases are shared with TRBD1. V shed 4 bases, J shed 0 bases, and the junction held 3 bases outside the gene matches. The length of the CDR3 is 14 residues. Per germline, CDR1 SGHRS and CDR2 YFSETQ. The CDR3 loop reads CASSRTGMNTEAFF. The DNA for the CDR3 is TGCGCCAGCAGCCGGACAGGTATGAACACTGAAGCTTTCTTT.

The rearrangement links TRBV9 to TRBJ2-1; D is possibly TRBD2 (5 bases). The CDR3 has 16 residues. Per the germline V gene, CDR1 is SGDLS and CDR2 is YYNGEE. Deletions cut 1 base from V and 0 bases from J, with 11 bases between. The CDR3 DNA is TGTGCCAGCAGCGTAAAGCGGCAGACCTCCTACAATGAGCAGTTCTTC. It translates to CASSVKRQTSYNEQFF.

At least ten counts were recorded for this clone. The gene calls are TRBV10-3 and TRBJ2-1; D gene unclear. CDR1 ENHRY and CDR2 SYGVKD come from the germline V gene. V was cut by 3 bases and J by 8 bases, with 17 bases left in between. This CDR3 comprises 15 residues. CDR3 nucleotide sequence: TGTGCCATCAGTGACCCCCGAGGTAGCAGCGATGAGCAGTTCTTC. This encodes CAISDPRGSSDEQFF.

The J gene is TRBJ2-5, the V gene TRBV9; 7 positions match TRBD1. The CDR3 consists of 17 residues. With 3 bases clipped from V and 0 bases from J, the junction kept 11 bases outside the gene matches. Germline CDR1 SGDLS, CDR2 YYNGEE. For the CDR3, the DNA is TGTGCCAGCAGCGAGCCGCCCCTCGGGACAGACCAAGAGACCCAGTACTTC. Protein sequence: CASSEPPLGTDQETQYF.

V gene TRBV10-3 combines with J gene TRBJ2-5, with D maybe TRBD1 (6 bases). Trimming shortened V by 0 bases and J by 1 base, and 24 bases separated the two germline ends. Germline V gene lookup returns CDR1 ENHRY and CDR2 SYGVKD. The CDR3 covers 20 residues. DNA for the CDR3: TGTGCCATCAGTGAGTCGAGCCATGCCGGGACACGACTTTCCCAAGAGACCCAGTACTTC. Its translation is CAISESSHAGTRLSQETQYF.

This rearrangement joins TRBV19 to TRBJ1-5, with TRBD1 as a possible D gene (5 bases). V was clipped by 4 bases and J by 6 bases, with 16 bases between them. Germline assignment: CDR1 LNHDA and CDR2 SQIVND (reference sequence). The CDR3 has 15 residues. CDR3 DNA: TGTGCCAGTAGTAACCTCCCGCAGGGTAGTCAGCCCCAGCATTTT. Amino acids: CASSNLPQGSQPQHF.

The chain combines TRBV2 with TRBJ2-3; 12 bases match TRBD2. J lost 4 bases, V lost 7 bases, and 12 bases had no gene match. From germline, CDR1 is SNHLY and CDR2 FYNNEI. CDR3 length: 17 amino acids. The chain's CDR3 is CASKRLAGVGSADTQYF. DNA for the CDR3: TGTGCCAGCAAACGACTAGCGGGAGTCGGGTCGGCAGATACGCAGTATTTT.

V and J are TRBV19 and TRBJ2-3, with TRBD1 matching 7 bases. The CDR3 has 14 amino acids. The germline V gene has CDR1 LNHDA and CDR2 SQIVND (reference sequence). Trimming removed 5 bases from V and 5 bases from J; junction bases left unmatched: 7. The CDR3 is CASSPLGQIDTQYF. The CDR3 DNA reads TGTGCCAGTAGTCCCCTGGGACAGATAGATACGCAGTATTTT.

The gene calls are TRBV2 and TRBJ2-1; 11 bases agree with TRBD1. From germline, CDR1 is SNHLY and CDR2 FYNNEI. The CDR3 extends over 14 amino acids. J gave up 4 bases and V 6 bases, and 2 bases lay outside the gene matches. CDR3 DNA: TGTGCCAGCAGAGGACAGGGGGCTTACAATGAGCAGTTCTTC. It codes for CASRGQGAYNEQFF.

The CDR3 protein is CATSDYGTGQETQYF. The CDR3 DNA sequence: TGTGCCACCAGTGACTACGGGACAGGCCAAGAGACCCAGTACTTC. V is TRBV24-1 and J is TRBJ2-5, with 8 bases lining up with TRBD1. CDR1 and CDR2 (germline): KGHDR, SFDVKD. The CDR3 contains 15 residues. Unmatched junction bases numbered 4, after V lost 4 bases and J lost 1 base.